Described below is a single T cell receptor beta chain sequence and its context. V lost 2 bases, J lost 9 bases, and 14 bases lay in between. Germline V lookup: CDR1 MNHEY, CDR2 SMNVEV (reference sequence). This CDR3 spans 15 amino acids. CD8+ and CD4+ T cells taken from blood had their TCR beta sequenced. Negative isolation was used for CD8+ and CD4+ T cells, and FACS enrichment was applied to TEMRA cells. This sample is part of a study of CD8 T cells in Susac syndrome. Random hexamers served to reverse transcribe roughly 0.45 to 1 ug RNA. One entry per CDR3 protein, called by TCRdb with MiXCR from the immunoSEQ multiplex PCR reads. Among 75,000 to 95,000 distinct CDR3 sequences listed, about 91% were seen once.

Material: CD8+ T cells from PBMCs. The rearrangement joins TRBV27 to TRBJ1-6; possibly TRBD1 for D (6 bases). This receptor was identified in a human donor with multiple sclerosis. The CDR3 spells CASSLSWGQSSPLHF. The DNA of the CDR3 is TGTGCCAGCAGTTTAAGTTGGGGGCAAAGTTCACCCCTCCACTTT.